The rows below give T cell receptor beta chains drawn from one sample of a study of blood T cell repertoires in COVID-19. The table came from immunoSEQ multiplex PCR; TCRdb's copy has only in-frame clones and leaves some out. The sample lists hundreds of thousands of clones; approximately 90% were seen once. Sequencing input: peripheral blood. These TCRs come from an elderly man with acute or convalescent COVID-19. Each CDR3 is given with its conserved first and last residue. A D gene is named only where the DNA matches it firmly. Clone size, where shown, is once, few, many, or a class for clones that have expanded.

TRBJ2-5,TRBV6-4,-,-,CASSDSSRETQYF,TGTGCCAGCAGTGACTCGTCTAGAGAGACCCAGTACTTC
TRBJ1-1,TRBV10-1,-,-,CASSEVRGITMNTEAFF,TGCGCCAGCAGTGAGGTTAGGGGGATTACGATGAACACTGAAGCTTTCTTT
TRBJ2-5,TRBV24-1,once,-,CATSDKLETQYF,TGTGCCACCAGTGACAAATTAGAGACCCAGTACTTC
TRBJ1-3,TRBV9,-,-,CASSDRVILSGNTIYF,TGTGCCAGCAGCGACAGAGTGATACTCTCTGGAAACACCATATATTTT
TRBJ2-5,TRBV18,-,TRBD2,CASSLAGTNQETQYF,TGTGCCAGCTCTTTAGCCGGGACTAACCAAGAGACCCAGTACTTC
TRBJ2-1,TRBV5-1,few,-,CASSLRVGRAYNEQFF,TGCGCCAGCAGCTTGAGGGTTGGCAGGGCCTACAATGAGCAGTTCTTC
TRBJ1-1,TRBV6-6,-,-,CASSYRGGDTEAFF,TGTGCCAGCAGTTACAGGGGAGGGGACACTGAAGCTTTCTTT
TRBJ2-3,TRBV7-6,-,-,CASSPGQSDVNTQYF,TGTGCCAGCAGCCCCGGACAGTCCGACGTTAATACGCAGTATTTT
TRBJ2-1,TRBV5-1,-,TRBD2,CASSLGLAGARNEQFF,TGCGCCAGCAGCTTAGGATTAGCGGGAGCTCGTAATGAGCAGTTCTTC
TRBJ2-1,TRBV30,-,-,CAWSSSGLYNEQFF,TGTGCCTGGAGTAGCTCGGGACTTTACAATGAGCAGTTCTTC
TRBJ1-1,TRBV6-5,-,-,CASSFGGSNTEAFF,TGTGCCAGCAGCTTTGGGGGGAGTAACACTGAAGCTTTCTTT
TRBJ2-3,TRBV9,-,-,CASSSPGLSTDTQYF,TGTGCCAGCAGTTCCCCGGGACTGAGCACAGATACGCAGTATTTT
TRBJ1-1,TRBV29-1,-,-,CSVYRDLNTEAFF,TGCAGCGTTTACAGGGATTTGAACACTGAAGCTTTCTTT
TRBJ2-3,TRBV9,-,-,CASSGGGVPLDTQYF,TGTGCCAGCAGCGGCGGCGGGGTCCCCTTAGATACGCAGTATTTT
TRBJ2-1,TRBV19,once,-,CASRARGQGRYNEQFF,TGTGCCAGTAGAGCCCGGGGACAAGGGCGATATAATGAGCAGTTCTTC
TRBJ1-5,TRBV7-2,few,TRBD1,CASSSWTGGDQPQHF,TGTGCCAGCAGCTCCTGGACAGGGGGGGATCAGCCCCAGCATTTT